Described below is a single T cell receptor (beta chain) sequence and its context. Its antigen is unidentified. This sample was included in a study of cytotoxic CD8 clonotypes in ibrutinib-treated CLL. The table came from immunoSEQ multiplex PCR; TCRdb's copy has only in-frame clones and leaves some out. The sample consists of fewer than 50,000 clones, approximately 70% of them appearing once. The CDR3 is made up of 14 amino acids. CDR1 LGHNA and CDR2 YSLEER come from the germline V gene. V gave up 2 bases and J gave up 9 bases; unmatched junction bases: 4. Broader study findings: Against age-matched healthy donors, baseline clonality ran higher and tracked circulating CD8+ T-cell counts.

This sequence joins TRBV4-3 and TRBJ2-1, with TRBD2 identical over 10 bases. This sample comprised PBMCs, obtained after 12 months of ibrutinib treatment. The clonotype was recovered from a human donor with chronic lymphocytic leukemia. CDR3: CASSQLAGAGEQFF. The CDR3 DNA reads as TGCGCCAGCAGCCAACTAGCGGGAGCGGGTGAGCAGTTCTTC.